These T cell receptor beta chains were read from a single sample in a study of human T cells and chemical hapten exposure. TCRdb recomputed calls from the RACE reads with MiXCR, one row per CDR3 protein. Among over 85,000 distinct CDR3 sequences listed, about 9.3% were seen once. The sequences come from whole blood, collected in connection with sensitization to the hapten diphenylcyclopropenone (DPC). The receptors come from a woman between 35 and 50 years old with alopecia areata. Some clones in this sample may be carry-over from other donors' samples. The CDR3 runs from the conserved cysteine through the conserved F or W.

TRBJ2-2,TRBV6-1,CASDAPLQRKAGELFF
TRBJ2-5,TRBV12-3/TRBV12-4,CASRAGAETQYF
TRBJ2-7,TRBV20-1,CSAEQGSPHEQYF
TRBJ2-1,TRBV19,CASTGRTGVVNEQFF
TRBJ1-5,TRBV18,CASSPQEGYSNQPQHF
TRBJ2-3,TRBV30,CAWSLLAVSTDTQYF
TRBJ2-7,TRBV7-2,CASSPGLAENGYF
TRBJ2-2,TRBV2,CASSPDRLLFF
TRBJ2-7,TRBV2,CASNPGATYEQYF
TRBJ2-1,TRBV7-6,CASSLRQKERFF
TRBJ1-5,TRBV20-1,CSARSGNRPQHF
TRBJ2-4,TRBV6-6,CASSYTGQGGNIQYF
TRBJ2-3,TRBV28,CASSFPGAQADTQYF
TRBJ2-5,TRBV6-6,CASSLPGPGAQYF
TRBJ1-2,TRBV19,CASSLNTGVYGYTF
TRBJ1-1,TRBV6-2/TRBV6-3,CASSYREGEAFF
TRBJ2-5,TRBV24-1,CATSDPGGLETQYF
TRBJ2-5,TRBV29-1,CSVSQVTQHF
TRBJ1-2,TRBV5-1,CASSLAGINYGYTF
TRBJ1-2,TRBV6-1,CASSSGGAGYGYTF
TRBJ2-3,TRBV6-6,CASSYLASDTQYF
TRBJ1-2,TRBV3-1,CASSRNREDYTF
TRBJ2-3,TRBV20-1,CSARDRDRDTLTDTQYF